This T cell receptor beta chain was obtained from a study of identical twins. General study findings and limits: Cross-sectional statistics underpinned the conclusions; the same donors were not followed. Fewer insertions were carried by abundant cord blood beta clonotypes, but none was seen in memory repertoires. It was possible that invariant MAIT and iNKT cells partly confounded the zero-insertion analyses.

Note on this clonotype: What it recognizes is unknown.

TCRdb reanalysed the 5' RACE reads using MiXCR and keeps one entry per CDR3 protein. Of around 530,000 distinct CDR3 sequences in the sample, about 16% were seen once. These same records also appear under a second study, on yellow fever vaccine responses in identical twins.

The material sequenced was CD4+ T cells sorted from blood. This TCR was recovered from a woman under 30 in good health.

The CDR3 reads CASSQDGGGGNEQFF. Here the CDR3 DNA reads TGTGCCAGCAGCCAAGATGGAGGGGGGGGGAATGAGCAGTTCTTC. The chain uses TRBV4-2 and TRBJ2-1; D possibly corresponds to TRBD2 (7 bases). This CDR3 has 15 residues. Germline V CDR1 and CDR2: LGHNA, YNFKEQ. Trimming shortened V by 0 bases and J by 7 bases, and 13 bases separated the two germline ends.